This TCR beta chain is from a study of type 1 regulatory T cells. Study at large: This in vitro CD4 product, T-allo10, is enriched for Tr1 cells and alloantigen-specific.

Germline CDR1 is SEHNR and CDR2 is FQNEAQ (reference sequence). This CDR3 spans 12 amino acids. Deletions cut 5 bases from V and 14 bases from J, with 18 bases between. TCRdb recomputed calls from the reads with MiXCR, one row per CDR3 protein. The table has about 67,000 distinct CDR3 sequences, 45% to 50% seen once; the top ten hold about 2%. This clonotype was observed a handful of times. Its target is unknown. The sample taken for sequencing was cultured non-Tr1 T cells, either the whole culture or a sorted T cell fraction (not recorded which). The TCR sequence derives from a human donor in good health. The chain employs TRBV7-9 and TRBJ2-5, with D maybe TRBD1 (6 bases). The DNA of the CDR3 is TGTGCCAGCAGCCCGGGACACACCATCATATACTTC. It specifies CASSPGHTIIYF.